This T cell receptor (beta chain) is from a study of Tregs in tolerant kidney transplant recipients. Produced via immunoSEQ multiplex PCR; TCRdb's table is partial and in-frame only. In the table there are about 8,600 clones, roughly 44% of which are singletons. About this clone: Its antigen remains unidentified.

Germline CDR1 reads SGHTA; CDR2 reads FQGNSA. Trimming shortened V by 5 bases and J by 4 bases, and 17 bases separated the two germline ends. The CDR3 loop spans 16 amino acids. General study findings and limits: No direct test of biological reproducibility was done here. Tregs expanded with activated donor B cells seemed most donor-specific.

The specimen was CD4+ T cells from blood cultured with allogeneic cells. The gene calls are TRBV7-2 and TRBJ1-4; no definite D call. The clonotype comes from a human donor in good health. The CDR3 reads CASSEVRGADNEKLFF. CDR3 in DNA: TGTGCCAGCAGCGAGGTCCGGGGTGCCGATAATGAAAAACTGTTTTTT.